A selection of T cell receptor beta chains follows, all from one sample in a study of blood T cells in healthy people across ages. TCRdb redid the calling of the 5' RACE reads with MiXCR, one entry per CDR3 protein. There are hundreds of thousands of distinct CDR3 sequences in the sample; roughly 30% occur only once, and around 14% lies in the top ten. The sample comprised blood. These receptors originate from a woman over 75 in good health. CDR3s include the opening cysteine and the closing phenylalanine or tryptophan. Each record gives: J gene, CDR3 length, clone size, V gene, D gene, CDR3 DNA, CDR3 protein. D genes are given only for firm matches. Some rows mark clone size as missing; the rest say once, few, many or name a class of expanded clone.

>TRBJ2-7|13|many|TRBV15|-
TGTGCCACCAGCAGAGGATACTCCTACGAGCAGTACTTC
CATSRGYSYEQYF
>TRBJ1-1|13|many|TRBV19|-
TGTGCCAGTACCGACGGGACAAGAGAAGAAGCTTTCTTT
CASTDGTREEAFF
>TRBJ2-3|18|many|TRBV6-1|TRBD2
TGTGCCAGCAGGGGGGGATTTCGCGGGGGTTTAGCAACAGATACGCAGTATTTT
CASRGGFRGGLATDTQYF
>TRBJ2-1|16|many|TRBV7-2|TRBD2
TGTGCCAGCAGCTTTAGGCGGGGGGGCCTCGGGAATGAGCAGTTCTTC
CASSFRRGGLGNEQFF
>TRBJ1-2|13|-|TRBV5-1|-
TGCGCCAGCAGTTTACAGGAGACCTATGGCTACACCTTC
CASSLQETYGYTF
>TRBJ2-1|15|many|TRBV12-3/TRBV12-4|TRBD2
TGTGCCAGCAGCCCCACCGGGGGGGATTACAATGAGCAGTTCTTC
CASSPTGGDYNEQFF
>TRBJ1-5|14|-|TRBV6-1|TRBD1
TGTGCCAGCAACCCGACAGGGAGCGATCAGCCCCAGCATTTT
CASNPTGSDQPQHF
>TRBJ1-2|14|few|TRBV30|TRBD1
TGTGCCTGGAGTGGCCATGGGACAGGCTGGGGCTACACCTTC
CAWSGHGTGWGYTF
>TRBJ1-5|16|many|TRBV12-3/TRBV12-4|-
TGTGCCAGCAGTAAGCTTTCTCGGGGTAGTAATCAGCCCCAGCATTTT
CASSKLSRGSNQPQHF
>TRBJ2-3|19|-|TRBV7-2|TRBD1
TGTGCCAGCAGCCCAAGGCTGGGGACAGGGGGCATAGGGAGAGATACGCAGTATTTT
CASSPRLGTGGIGRDTQYF
>TRBJ2-5|16|many|TRBV7-3|TRBD2
TGTGCCAGCAGCCAAGGGACTAGCGGGGACCAAGAGACCCAGTACTTC
CASSQGTSGDQETQYF
>TRBJ1-2|12|many|TRBV5-1|-
TGCGCCAGCAGCTTCGGACTCTATGGCTACACCTTC
CASSFGLYGYTF
>TRBJ1-1|15|few|TRBV5-1|-
TGCGCCAGCAGCCTGATCAGGGCCAGGAGCACTGAAGCTTTCTTT
CASSLIRARSTEAFF
>TRBJ1-2|13|many|TRBV27|-
TGTGCCAGCAGTTTACAGGGGAACTATGGCTACACCTTC
CASSLQGNYGYTF
>TRBJ2-7|14|-|TRBV19|TRBD1
TGTGCCAGTAGTCGCCCGGGACAGCACTACAAGCAGTACTTC
CASSRPGQHYKQYF
>TRBJ2-7|13|many|TRBV28|-
TGTGCCAGCAGCCCTGGGGGGCAAAACGAGCAGTACTTC
CASSPGGQNEQYF
>TRBJ2-3|16|-|TRBV7-8|-
TGTGCCAGCAGCTTAGGGGCGCAGGGGATCACAGATACGCAGTATTTT
CASSLGAQGITDTQYF
>TRBJ2-5|13|many|TRBV6-2/TRBV6-3|-
TGTGCCAGCAGCCCCGACCCCCGAGAGACCCAGTACTTC
CASSPDPRETQYF
>TRBJ2-7|10|many|TRBV6-1|-
TGTGCCAGCAGTGAAGTATTAAGGTACTTC
CASSEVLRYF
>TRBJ2-5|12|few|TRBV29-1|TRBD1
TGCAGCGATCGACAGGGGGAAGAGACCCAGTACTTC
CSDRQGEETQYF
>TRBJ1-4|14|many|TRBV5-1|-
TGCGCCAGCAGCTTGGACGGGATCAATGAAAAACTGTTTTTT
CASSLDGINEKLFF
>TRBJ2-3|14|-|TRBV20-1|-
TGCAGTGCTAGGCCAGCCGATCTCACAGATACGCAGTATTTT
CSARPADLTDTQYF
>TRBJ2-5|14|-|TRBV7-2|TRBD2
TGTGCCAGCAGCCTAGGACTAGGGCGAGAGACCCAGTACTTC
CASSLGLGRETQYF
>TRBJ2-5|14|many|TRBV20-1|-
TGCAGTGCTCTCATCGTGGGCATCCAAGAGACCCAGTACTTC
CSALIVGIQETQYF
>TRBJ1-1|16|-|TRBV6-2/TRBV6-3|TRBD1
TGTGCCAGCAGACCTCTGCCGGGACAGGGAGCCACTGAAGCTTTCTTT
CASRPLPGQGATEAFF
>TRBJ2-7|15|many|TRBV15|-
TGTGCCACCAGCAGAGACAGGGATTGGTCCTACGAGCAGTACTTC
CATSRDRDWSYEQYF
>TRBJ2-1|12|many|TRBV6-2/TRBV6-3|-
TGTGCCAGCAGCTCCTGGGGCGACTGGCAGTTCTTC
CASSSWGDWQFF
>TRBJ2-4|18|many|TRBV4-2|TRBD1
TGTGCCAGCAGCCAAGAGAGGGTCGGAGGGGACAGGGGGGACATTCAGTACTTC
CASSQERVGGDRGDIQYF
>TRBJ1-1|12|-|TRBV10-3|-
TGTGCCATCAGTGAGGATAGGGGGAAAGCTTTCTTT
CAISEDRGKAFF
>TRBJ2-1|16|few|TRBV5-1|TRBD1
TGCGCCAGCAGCTTGAGTCCGGGACAGGGGCTCAATGAGCAGTTCTTC
CASSLSPGQGLNEQFF
>TRBJ2-1|14|many|TRBV5-1|TRBD1
TGCGCCAGCAGTACAGGGGATGACTACAATGAGCAGTTCTTC
CASSTGDDYNEQFF
>TRBJ2-3|16|many|TRBV7-3|TRBD2
TGTGCCAGCAGCCGGCTTGGACTAGCGGGGACGGATACGCAGTATTTT
CASSRLGLAGTDTQYF
>TRBJ1-1|13|many|TRBV6-2/TRBV6-3|TRBD1
TGTGCCACTACGACAGGGGTGGGCACTGAAGCTTTCTTT
CATTTGVGTEAFF
>TRBJ1-6|16|-|TRBV4-3|TRBD1
TGCGCCAGCAGCCAGGACAGGGACAGGGCCAATTCACCCCTCCACTTT
CASSQDRDRANSPLHF
>TRBJ1-3|15|-|TRBV12-3/TRBV12-4|-
TGTGCCAGCAGTTTACGGCAGTCCTCTGGAAACACCATATATTTT
CASSLRQSSGNTIYF
>TRBJ1-5|15|few|TRBV7-2|-
TGTGCCAGCACCCGGGGGTGGAATTCCAATCAGCCCCAGCATTTT
CASTRGWNSNQPQHF
>TRBJ2-7|13|-|TRBV14|-
TGTGCCAGCAGCCAAGAATGGGCCAGGGAGCAGTACTTC
CASSQEWAREQYF
>TRBJ2-3|15|-|TRBV6-5|TRBD1
TGTGCCAGCAGCTCAGGGGGCTGGGGCACAGATACGCAGTATTTT
CASSSGGWGTDTQYF
>TRBJ2-3|14|-|TRBV7-8|TRBD1
TGTGCCAGCAGCTACCGGACAGGGGGGGATACGCAGTATTTT
CASSYRTGGDTQYF
>TRBJ2-2|14|few|TRBV12-3/TRBV12-4|TRBD2
TGTGCCAGCAGCCGCAGCGGGGGGCCCGGGGAGCTGTTTTTT
CASSRSGGPGELFF